This T cell receptor (beta chain) came from a study of PD-1 blockade in classical Hodgkin lymphoma. Overall study findings and caveats: TCR diversity at baseline was reported to be reduced in newly diagnosed patients relative to healthy donors.

Germline V CDR1 and CDR2: SNHLY, FYNNEI. The CDR3 has 15 residues. Trimming left V 6 bases short and J 4 bases short, with 16 bases between. TCRdb keeps only in-frame clones here, not all; method: immunoSEQ multiplex PCR. The table shows around 20,000 clones, with 86% occurring only once. Relapse after autologous stem cell transplantation occurred in every patient, and brentuximab vedotin exposure varied. Best outcomes ranged across complete response, partial response and progressive disease. In the case of this clone: Its target is unknown.

Sequencing used peripheral blood mononuclear cells (PBMCs), obtained before the second cycle of nivolumab. The receptor comes from a human donor with classical Hodgkin lymphoma. This rearrangement joins TRBV2 to TRBJ1-5, with D possibly matching TRBD1 (5 bases). Written as DNA, the CDR3 is TGTGCCAGCAGCTTCAGGGTGGATGGTAATCAGCCCCAGCATTTT. This codes for CASSFRVDGNQPQHF. Drawing the rest from reference TRBV2 and TRBJ1-5, the complete variable domain is EPEVTQTPSHQVTQMGQEVILRCVPISNHLYFYWYRQILGQKVEFLVSFYNNEISEKSEIFDDQFSVERPDGSNFTLKIRSTKLEDSAMYFCASSFRVDGNQPQHFGDGTRLSIL.